Each of the 25 T cell receptor beta chains below was sequenced from the same sample in a study of CD4 T cells in relation to SARS-CoV-2 and coronaviruses. CD4+ T cells from unexposed donors were obtained before the COVID-19 pandemic (2011-2018). CD4+ T cells were isolated from the cells after around 9 days of culture. No cognate antigen is known for these TCRs. Produced via immunoSEQ multiplex PCR; TCRdb's table is partial and in-frame only. Here the sample spans 25,000 to 30,000 clones, around 67% being singletons. The sample comprised CD4+ T cells from PBMCs, cultured in vitro. The receptors originated from a human donor in good health.

CDR3 nucleotides: TGTGCCACCCATTTGAGTGCTCTCTCCTACAATGAGCAGTTCTTC. Translation gives CATHLSALSYNEQFF. V and J are TRBV24-1 and TRBJ2-1; D unclear. The CDR3 runs to 15 residues. Germline CDR1 and CDR2: KGHDR and SFDVKD. V dropped 9 bases and J dropped 0 bases, with 14 bases sitting between them.

The V gene is TRBV12-1, the J gene TRBJ1-1. TRBV12-1 represents a pseudogene. This CDR3 has 14 residues. For the CDR3, the DNA is TGTGCCAGCAGCCTCCCAAATGGATGCACTGAAGCTTTCTTT. Translating it yields CASSLPNGCTEAFF.

This clone occurred a few times. The chain joins TRBV6-2 or TRBV6-3 to TRBJ2-7; 7 bases match TRBD2. CDR1 and CDR2 from the germline V gene are MNHEY and SVGEGT. V lost 3 bases and J lost 3; bases outside the gene matches: 17. The CDR3 loop spans 18 amino acids. The CDR3 region is CASSYSIQREATNYEQYF. DNA of the CDR3: TGTGCCAGCAGTTATTCGATCCAGCGGGAAGCGACTAACTACGAGCAGTACTTC.

This chain's CDR3 is CASSQDPEEAGGPGTDTQYF. The CDR3 DNA sequence: TGCGCCAGCAGCCAAGATCCCGAGGAAGCGGGAGGGCCCGGCACAGATACGCAGTATTTT. The rearrangement links TRBV4-1 to TRBJ2-3; 10 positions match TRBD2. With V trimmed by 0 bases and J by 1 base, 13 bases remained unmatched. The CDR3 extends over 20 amino acids. Germline V gene data show CDR1 as MGHRA and CDR2 as YSYEKL.

This rearrangement joins TRBV12-5 to TRBJ1-5; D might be TRBD1 (6 bases). Trimming pared 7 bases from V and 9 bases from J, leaving 16 bases between. This CDR3 has 13 amino acids. Germline CDR1 and CDR2: LGHNT and FRNRAP. CDR3 in amino acids: CASALQGAGPQHF. For the CDR3, the DNA is TGTGCTAGTGCCCTACAGGGTGCTGGGCCCCAGCATTTT.

The chain employs TRBV19 and TRBJ2-6; D is possibly TRBD1 (5 bases). V was pared by 3 bases and J by 0 bases, with 18 bases between. Germline CDR1 and CDR2: LNHDA and SQIVND (reference sequence). The CDR3 contains 19 residues. The CDR3 loop is CASSIRRQLRLSGANVLTF. Here the CDR3 DNA reads TGTGCCAGTAGTATTCGAAGACAGCTTCGGCTCTCTGGGGCCAACGTCCTGACTTTC.

V gene TRBV4-3 combines with J gene TRBJ2-2; 7 bases align to TRBD2. Per germline, CDR1 LGHNA and CDR2 YSLEER. J gave up 3 bases and V 1 base, and 5 bases lay outside the gene matches. CDR3 length equals 16 residues. CDR3 DNA: TGCGCCAGCAGCCAAGTTGGGGGGGGGTACACCGGGGAGCTGTTTTTT. This sequence encodes CASSQVGGGYTGELFF.

J is TRBJ2-5 and V is TRBV6-5, with D tentatively TRBD1 or TRBD2 (5 bases each). CDR1 is MNHEY, CDR2 SVGAGI, per germline. The V and J ends lost 8 bases and 4 bases respectively, with 14 bases between them. The CDR3 runs to 13 residues. CDR3 in amino acids: CASGDLIVETQYF. Written as DNA, the CDR3 is TGTGCCAGCGGGGACCTCATAGTAGAGACCCAGTACTTC.

The chain is built from TRBV10-3 and TRBJ1-1; D possibly corresponds to TRBD1 (6 bases). The CDR3 runs to 15 residues. The V end was cut by 0 bases, the J end by 3 bases, with 11 bases between. Germline CDR1 reads ENHRY; CDR2 reads SYGVKD. CDR3 residues: CAISESRGHHTEAFF. CDR3 bases: TGTGCCATCAGTGAGTCGAGGGGACACCACACTGAAGCTTTCTTT.

This sequence joins TRBV19 and TRBJ1-4; D is uncertain. V was pared by 5 bases and J by 4 bases, with 8 bases between. The CDR3 is made up of 13 amino acids. The V gene's germline CDR1 is LNHDA and CDR2 SQIVND (reference sequence). The CDR3 DNA sequence: TGTGCCAGTAGTTTTCCGGTTAATGAAAAACTGTTTTTT. It codes for CASSFPVNEKLFF.

The V call is TRBV7-9, the J call TRBJ2-3; 8 bases map to TRBD2. Unmatched junction bases numbered 10, after V lost 5 bases and J lost 3 bases. Germline loops: CDR1 SEHNR, CDR2 FQNEAQ (reference sequence). This CDR3 spans 16 amino acids. The CDR3, as DNA: TGTGCCAGCAGCCCCGTCGGTCGGGGGGGGACAGATACGCAGTATTTT. It codes for CASSPVGRGGTDTQYF.

The chain is built from TRBV5-1 and TRBJ1-1, with D possibly TRBD1 on 6 matching bases. V was cut by 4 bases and J by 2 bases, with 18 bases left in between. CDR1 and CDR2 (germline): SGHRS, YFSETQ. The CDR3 is 16 amino acids. DNA for the CDR3: TGCGCCAGCAGCCTGGGGCTGGACAGCCTAAACACTGAAGCTTTCTTT. The encoded protein is CASSLGLDSLNTEAFF.

This sequence joins TRBV3-1 (or the pseudogene TRBV3-2) and TRBJ2-1; no reliable D call. The germline V gene encodes CDR1 LGHDT and CDR2 YNNKEL (reference sequence). V was trimmed by 0 bases and J by 7 bases, leaving 16 bases between them. The CDR3 consists of 16 residues. CDR3 sequence (DNA): TGTGCCAGCAGCCAAGATATCAAGCTCCTAGGAAATGAGCAGTTCTTC. Translated, it gives CASSQDIKLLGNEQFF.

J is TRBJ2-5 and V is TRBV11-1, with 8 bases identical to TRBD2. V lost 1 base to trimming and J lost 5 bases; unmatched junction nucleotides: 6. This CDR3 contains 15 residues. Germline CDR1 SGHAT, CDR2 FQDESV (reference sequence). In DNA, the CDR3 is TGTGCCAGCAGCTTAGTAACGGGAGGGCACGAGACCCAGTACTTC. Protein product: CASSLVTGGHETQYF.

CDR3 sequence (DNA): TGTGCCAGCAGCTACGACAGGGGGCGAGGCAATCAGCCCCAGCATTTT. This codes for CASSYDRGRGNQPQHF. The V gene is TRBV6-5, the J gene TRBJ1-5, with 10 positions matching TRBD1. CDR3 length: 16 amino acids. The V segment lost 6 bases and the J segment 2 bases; nucleotides outside the gene matches: 7. The germline V gene has CDR1 MNHEY and CDR2 SVGAGI.

This clone was seen a handful of times. The chain has TRBV7-8 and TRBJ2-1; D perhaps matches TRBD1 (5 bases). The CDR3 has 15 residues. V shed 5 bases and J shed 7 bases, with 18 bases lying between them. CDR1 is SGHVS and CDR2 is FQNEAQ in the germline V gene. The CDR3 DNA sequence: TGTGCCAGCAGCCGCTCCCTGGGGCATAGTAATGAGCAGTTCTTC. Its translation: CASSRSLGHSNEQFF.

J is TRBJ2-7 and V is TRBV5-4, with a tentative D call TRBD1 (6 bases). The V and J ends lost 2 bases and 1 base respectively, with 7 bases between them. CDR3 size: 13 residues. Germline CDR1 reads SGHNT; CDR2 reads YYREEE (reference sequence). Here the CDR3 reads CASSLQGSYEQYF. The CDR3 DNA follows: TGTGCCAGCAGCTTACAGGGTTCCTACGAGCAGTACTTC.

The rearrangement links TRBV29-1 to TRBJ2-1; D unclear. The germline V gene has CDR1 SQVTM and CDR2 ANQGSEA. There are 12 residues in the CDR3. The V end lost 2 bases, the J end lost 5 bases, and 7 bases lay between the germline ends. This CDR3 is CSVERGNNEQFF. CDR3 coding DNA: TGCAGCGTTGAAAGAGGAAACAATGAGCAGTTCTTC.

The genes are TRBV14 and TRBJ2-6; D is unclear. In germline, CDR1 is SGHDN, CDR2 FVKESK. The CDR3 contains 15 residues. V was pared by 1 base and J by 2 bases, with 6 bases between. CDR3 in amino acids: CASSQGVPGANVLTF. The CDR3 region has the DNA TGTGCCAGCAGCCAAGGGGTTCCTGGGGCCAACGTCCTGACTTTC.

This clone was counted between two and nine times. V is TRBV18 and J is TRBJ2-7; possibly TRBD1 or TRBD2 for D (5 bases each). V lost 3 bases to trimming and J lost 3 bases, with 9 bases between them. CDR1 is KGHSH and CDR2 is LQKENI in the germline V gene. The CDR3 has 13 residues. The CDR3 coding sequence is TGTGCCAGCTCACCCGGGGACCTCTACGAGCAGTACTTC. This sequence encodes CASSPGDLYEQYF.

The rearrangement joins TRBV4-3 to TRBJ2-1, with 11 positions matching TRBD2. The CDR3 has 15 amino acids. J lost 5 bases, V lost 4 bases, and 4 bases had no gene match. Germline CDR1 reads LGHNA; CDR2 reads YSLEER. The CDR3 coding sequence is TGCGCCAGCAGCCCGACTAGCGGGGTAAACAATGAGCAGTTCTTC. This codes for CASSPTSGVNNEQFF.

The rearrangement joins TRBV21-1 to TRBJ2-3; the listed D gene, TRBD2, was not tested against the DNA. TRBV21-1 is given as a pseudogene. The CDR3 is 17 amino acids. The CDR3 nucleotides are TGTGCCAGCACCGATCGCGCCCGTGGGAGGTGGGTAGATACGCAGTATTTT. This gives the protein CASTDRARGRWVDTQYF.

This clone appeared a single time. The chain has TRBV29-1 and TRBJ2-7; either TRBD1 or TRBD2 may supply D (7 bases each). Trimming removed 8 bases from V and 0 bases from J, with 29 bases in between. CDR3 length: 18 residues. Germline CDR1 and CDR2: SQVTM and ANQGSEA. In nucleotides, the CDR3 is TGCAGCAGTCCAGCCCCGGAGGGGGCTAGCGGCCCCTCCTACGAGCAGTACTTC. This codes for CSSPAPEGASGPSYEQYF.

The chain carries TRBV5-4 and TRBJ1-1; the D gene is possibly TRBD1 (5 bases). V lost 8 bases to trimming and J lost 1 base, with 12 bases between them. The germline V gene encodes CDR1 SGHNT and CDR2 YYREEE (reference sequence). The CDR3 runs 13 residues. DNA for the CDR3: TGTGCCAGTAGGTCGGGGGGGAACACTGAAGCTTTCTTT. Its translation: CASRSGGNTEAFF.

The V and J genes are TRBV19 and TRBJ2-1, with 12 bases fitting TRBD2. V gave up 6 bases and J gave up 1 base; unmatched junction bases: 4. CDR1 and CDR2 from the germline V gene are LNHDA and SQIVND (reference sequence). CDR3 size: 16 residues. CDR3 nucleotides: TGTGCCAGTAGCCCCCTAGCGGGAGGGTCCTACAATGAGCAGTTCTTC. Protein: CASSPLAGGSYNEQFF.